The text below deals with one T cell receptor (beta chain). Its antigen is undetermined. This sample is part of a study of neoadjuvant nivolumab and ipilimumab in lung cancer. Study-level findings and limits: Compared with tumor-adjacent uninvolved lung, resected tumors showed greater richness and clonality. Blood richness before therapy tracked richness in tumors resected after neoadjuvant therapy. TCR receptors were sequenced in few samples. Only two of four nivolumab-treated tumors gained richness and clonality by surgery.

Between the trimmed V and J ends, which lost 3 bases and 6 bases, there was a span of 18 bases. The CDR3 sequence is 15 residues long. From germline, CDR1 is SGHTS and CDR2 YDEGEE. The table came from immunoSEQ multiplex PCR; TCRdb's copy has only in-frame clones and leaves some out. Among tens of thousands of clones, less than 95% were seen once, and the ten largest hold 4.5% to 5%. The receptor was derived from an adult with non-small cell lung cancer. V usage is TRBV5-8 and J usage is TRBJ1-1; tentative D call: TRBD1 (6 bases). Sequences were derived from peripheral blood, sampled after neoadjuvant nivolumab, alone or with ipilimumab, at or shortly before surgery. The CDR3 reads CASSSTSGTLSEAFF. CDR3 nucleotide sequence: TGTGCCAGCAGCTCCACGTCCGGGACACTTTCTGAAGCTTTCTTT.